These T cell receptor beta chains were read from a single sample in a study of tumor and adjacent non-tumor tissue in lung cancer. TCRdb processed the multiplex PCR reads anew with MiXCR; each CDR3 protein has one entry. The top ten hold about a quarter of the sample, which has roughly 70,000 distinct CDR3 sequences, around 70% seen once. The sequencing input was distant non-tumor lung tissue. These receptors came from a woman between 50 and 59 years old with non-small cell lung cancer. Each CDR3 is given with its conserved first and last residue. D genes are given only for firm matches. Rows give clone size only sometimes, using once, few, many, or a class for an expanded clone.

. TRBJ2-1 once TRBV20-1 CSDRDTSTYSEQFF TGCAGTGATAGAGACACTAGTACCTACAGTGAGCAGTTCTTC
. TRBJ2-1 . TRBV11-2 CASSSFTGFGYNEQFF TGTGCCAGCAGCTCCTTCACAGGGTTCGGCTACAATGAGCAGTTCTTC
. TRBJ2-1 many TRBV29-1 CSVVGWGFPNEQFF TGCAGCGTTGTGGGGTGGGGCTTCCCCAATGAGCAGTTCTTC
. TRBJ2-3 many TRBV11-2 CASSTQGIRTSSTGTQYF TGTGCCAGCAGCACCCAAGGGATTCGGACATCTAGCACAGGTACGCAGTATTTT
. TRBJ2-6 . TRBV6-7 CASSYREKKGVNVLTF TGTGCCAGCAGTTACAGAGAGAAGAAGGGGGTCAACGTCCTGACTTTC
. TRBJ1-2 . TRBV12-3/TRBV12-4 CTSISLDGYTF TGTACCAGCATCTCTTTGGATGGCTACACCTTC
. TRBJ2-1 . TRBV11-2 CASSFDPGTNEQIF TGTGCCAGCAGCTTTGATCCTGGAACGAATGAGCAGATCTTC
. TRBJ2-6 . TRBV5-1 CASSLEPGRVSGANVLTF TGCGCCAGCAGCTTGGAGCCAGGACGTGTTTCTGGGGCCAACGTCCTGACTTTC
TRBD2 TRBJ2-3 . TRBV30 CVWSVSGGMADTQYF TGTGTCTGGAGTGTATCGGGAGGGATGGCAGATACGCAGTATTTT
. TRBJ1-2 many TRBV6-6 CASSPTGASPTGYTF TGTGCCAGCAGCCCAACGGGCGCCAGCCCCACTGGCTACACCTTC
. TRBJ2-5 . TRBV29-1 CSDELEIQYF TGCAGCGACGAACTGGAGATCCAATACTTC
. TRBJ2-3 . TRBV20-1 CSARDTCGPSRRAEVADTRYF TGCAGTGCTAGAGATACATGTGGGCCTAGCAGGAGGGCCGAGGTTGCAGATACGCGGTATTTT
TRBD2 TRBJ2-6 . TRBV11-1 CASSFTAGAIGANVLSF TGTGCCAGCAGCTTCACTGCGGGAGCCATTGGGGCCAACGTCCTGTCTTTC
. TRBJ2-1 many TRBV6-2/TRBV6-3 CASRPASLTVHYEQFF TGTGCCAGCAGGCCCGCCAGTCTCACAGTACACTATGAGCAGTTCTTC
TRBD1 TRBJ2-6 few TRBV6-1 CASSSQGAAGVNVLTF TGTGCCAGCAGTTCCCAGGGGGCCGCTGGGGTCAACGTCCTGACTTTC
. TRBJ1-1 . TRBV4-3 CAGSQDLPVMNTEAFF TGCGCCGGCAGCCAGGATCTTCCAGTCATGAACACTGAAGCTTTCTTT
TRBD2 TRBJ2-5 once TRBV11-2 CARSPIAGLETQYF TGTGCCAGGAGCCCTATAGCGGGACTGGAGACCCAGTATTTC
. TRBJ2-3 . TRBV11-3 CVRSGPSGSFTDTQYF TGTGTCAGGAGCGGCCCCAGCGGGTCCTTCACAGATACGCAGTATTTT
TRBD1 TRBJ1-5 . TRBV20-1 CSAERTGSNQPKHF TGCAGTGCTGAGAGGACAGGGAGCAATCAACCCAAGCATTTT
. TRBJ1-2 few TRBV20-1 CSAGDFAFGGYTF TGCAGTGCTGGAGATTTTGCCTTTGGGGGCTACACCTTC
. TRBJ1-2 . TRBV29-1 CSVRGGGYTF TGTAGCGTAAGAGGAGGGGGCTACACCTTC
. TRBJ2-7 . TRBV11-2 CASSLVAGRKGPYEKYF TGTGCCAGCAGCTTAGTCGCGGGACGCAAGGGGCCCTACGAGAAGTACTTC
. TRBJ2-7 . TRBV20-1 CIVTQEGFGYEQYF TGCATTGTTACCCAGGAGGGGTTTGGGTACGAGCAGTACTTC
TRBD2 TRBJ2-1 . TRBV20-1 CSAGELSGRTDGEQFF TGCAGTGCCGGAGAGCTTAGCGGGAGGACCGACGGGGAGCAGTTCTTC
TRBD2 TRBJ2-3 . TRBV20-1 CSARAELAGVPAMTQYF TGCAGTGCTAGAGCAGAACTAGCGGGAGTCCCAGCAATGACGCAGTATTTT
. TRBJ2-7 . TRBV28 CASSSQGLYEQYF TGTGCCAGCAGCTCTCAAGGGCTGTACGAGCAGTACTTC
TRBD1 TRBJ2-5 . TRBV20-1 CSAQYQVIQGAQYF TGCAGTGCCCAGTACCAAGTGATCCAGGGGGCCCAGTACTTC
. TRBJ2-2 few TRBV30 CAYLQGTGELFF TGTGCCTACCTTCAGGGAACTGGGGAGCTGTTTTTT
. TRBJ1-3 . TRBV7-8 CASSPYFSGNTIYF TGTGCCAGCAGCCCCTACTTCTCTGGAAACACCATATATTTC
. TRBJ2-7 . TRBV5-4 CVTSLAGGGEQYF TGTGTCACCAGCTTGGCCGGTGGAGGCGAGCAGTACTTC
TRBD2 TRBJ2-7 . TRBV11-2 CASSFRASGSEKKQYF TGTGCCAGCAGCTTTCGTGCAAGCGGGAGTGAGAAGAAGCAGTACTTC
. TRBJ1-1 . TRBV11-1 CASGSKELNTEAYF TGTGCCAGCGGCTCGAAGGAGTTGAACACTGAAGCTTACTTT
. TRBJ2-1 . TRBV20-1 CSASYWVTEQFF TGCAGTGCTAGCTATTGGGTCACTGAGCAGTTCTTC
TRBD1 TRBJ2-3 . TRBV20-1 CSARTGVVRPDTRYF TGCAGTGCTAGGACAGGGGTGGTTCGTCCAGATACGCGGTATTTT
. TRBJ2-5 . TRBV4-1 CASSLRLGGVQQETQYF TGCGCCAGCAGCCTGCGGCTAGGGGGAGTACAACAGGAGACCCAGTACTTC
TRBD1 TRBJ2-5 . TRBV5-1 CASSLYRGAEETQYF TGCGCCAGCAGCTTGTACAGGGGCGCGGAGGAGACCCAGTACTTC
TRBD2 TRBJ2-1 . TRBV6-5 CASIPSGSRKNEQFF TGTGCCAGCATCCCTAGCGGGAGCCGAAAAAATGAACAGTTCTTC
. TRBJ1-5 many TRBV28 CASSLGGTNQPQHF TGTGCCAGCAGTTTAGGGGGGACCAATCAGCCCCAGCATTTT
. TRBJ2-7 . TRBV5-6 CASNLPIGEQYF TGTGCCAGCAACTTACCCATAGGCGAGCAGTACTTC
. TRBJ2-7 . TRBV29-1 CSVEGTSNNEQYF TGCAGCGTTGAAGGGACCAGTAACAACGAGCAGTACTTC
. TRBJ2-1 few TRBV11-1 CASSLAPLYEQFF TGTGCCAGCAGCTTAGCCCCGCTGTATGAGCAGTTCTTC
. TRBJ2-7 many TRBV12-3/TRBV12-4 CASSPRQGAILTNLYEQYF TGTGCCAGCAGTCCTAGGCAAGGGGCAATCCTAACAAATCTATACGAGCAGTACTTC
TRBD2 TRBJ2-1 . TRBV20-1 CSARGLSGRTDGGQFF TGTAGTGCCAGAGGGCTTAGCGGGAGGACCGACGGGGGGCAGTTCTTC
. TRBJ2-3 . TRBV28 CACSLPSAITDTQYF TGTGCCTGCAGTTTACCTAGCGCCATCACAGACACGCAGTATTTT
. TRBJ2-1 . TRBV11-2 CASNFVGHGHNEQFF TGTGCCAGCAACTTCGTGGGACATGGTCACAATGAGCAGTTCTTC
TRBD1 TRBJ2-5 . TRBV6-5 CARRESHTGETQNF TGTGCCAGGAGGGAATCACATACAGGGGAGACCCAAAACTTC
. TRBJ2-7 . TRBV11-2 CDSGEGNYGQYF TGTGACAGCGGAGAGGGAAACTACGGGCAGTACTTC